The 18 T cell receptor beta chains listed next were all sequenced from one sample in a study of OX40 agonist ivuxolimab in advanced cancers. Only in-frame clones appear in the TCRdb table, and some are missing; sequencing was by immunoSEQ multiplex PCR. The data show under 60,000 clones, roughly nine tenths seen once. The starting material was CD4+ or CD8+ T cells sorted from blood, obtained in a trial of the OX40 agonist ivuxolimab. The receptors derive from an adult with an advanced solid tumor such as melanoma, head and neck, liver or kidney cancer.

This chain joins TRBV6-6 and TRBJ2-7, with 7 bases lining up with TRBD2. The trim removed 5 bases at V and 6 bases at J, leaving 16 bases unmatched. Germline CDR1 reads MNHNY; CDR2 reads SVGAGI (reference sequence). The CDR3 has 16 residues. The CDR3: CASSPSGTKRAGEQYF. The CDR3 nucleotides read TGTGCCAGCAGTCCGTCCGGGACTAAGCGTGCCGGCGAGCAGTACTTC.

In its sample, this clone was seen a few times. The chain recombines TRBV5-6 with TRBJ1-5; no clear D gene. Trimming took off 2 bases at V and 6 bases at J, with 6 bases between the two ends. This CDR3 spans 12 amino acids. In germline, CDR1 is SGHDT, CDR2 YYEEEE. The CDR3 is CASSFSGQPQHF. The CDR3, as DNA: TGTGCCAGCAGCTTCAGTGGTCAGCCCCAGCATTTT.

The CDR3 DNA reads TGTGCCTGGAGTGTACCGGGACAGGACACCGGGGAGCTGTTTTTT. Its protein is CAWSVPGQDTGELFF. The rearrangement uses TRBV30 and TRBJ2-2; TRBD1 aligns across 8 bases. Germline V gene lookup returns CDR1 GTSNPN and CDR2 SVGIG (reference sequence). Germline trimming cut 0 bases from V and 3 bases from J; bases unmatched to any gene: 3. The CDR3 has 15 amino acids.

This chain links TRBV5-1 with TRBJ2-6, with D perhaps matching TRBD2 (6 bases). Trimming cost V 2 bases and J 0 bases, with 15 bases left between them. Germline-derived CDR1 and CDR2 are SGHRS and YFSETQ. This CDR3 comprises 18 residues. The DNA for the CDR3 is TGCGCCAGCAGCTTCTTCGGGAGTCCTCTCTCTGGGGCCAACGTCCTGACTTTC. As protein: CASSFFGSPLSGANVLTF. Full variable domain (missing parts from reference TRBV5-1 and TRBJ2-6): KAGVTQTPRYLIKTRGQQVTLSCSPISGHRSVSWYQQTPGQGLQFLFEYFSETQRNKGNFPGRFSGRQFSNSRSEMNVSTLELGDSALYLCASSFFGSPLSGANVLTFGAGSRLTVL.

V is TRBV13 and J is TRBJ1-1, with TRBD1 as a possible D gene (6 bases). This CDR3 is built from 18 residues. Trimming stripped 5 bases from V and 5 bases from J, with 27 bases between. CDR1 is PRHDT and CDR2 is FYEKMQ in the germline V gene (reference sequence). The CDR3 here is CASSPAGGAGVLGTEAFF. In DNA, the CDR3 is TGTGCCAGCAGCCCAGCGGGGGGGGCTGGGGTTTTGGGGACTGAAGCTTTCTTT.

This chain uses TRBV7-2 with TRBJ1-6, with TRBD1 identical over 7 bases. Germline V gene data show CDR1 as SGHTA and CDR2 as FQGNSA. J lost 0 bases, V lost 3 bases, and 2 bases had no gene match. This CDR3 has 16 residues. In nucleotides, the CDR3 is TGTGCCAGCAGCTTGGACAGGAGCTCCTATAATTCACCCCTCCACTTT. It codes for CASSLDRSSYNSPLHF.

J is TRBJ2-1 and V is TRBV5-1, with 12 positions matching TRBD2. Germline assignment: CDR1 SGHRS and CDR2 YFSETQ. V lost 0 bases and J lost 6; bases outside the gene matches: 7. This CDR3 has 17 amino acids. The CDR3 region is CASSLGRLAGVGNEQFF. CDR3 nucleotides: TGCGCCAGCAGCTTGGGGAGACTAGCGGGAGTAGGCAATGAGCAGTTCTTC.

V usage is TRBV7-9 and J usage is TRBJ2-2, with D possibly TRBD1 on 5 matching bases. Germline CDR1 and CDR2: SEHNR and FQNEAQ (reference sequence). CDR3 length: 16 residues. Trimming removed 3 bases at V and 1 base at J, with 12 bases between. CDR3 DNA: TGTGCCAGCAGCTTCGCCGCGACAGAGAACACCGGGGAGCTGTTTTTT. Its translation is CASSFAATENTGELFF.

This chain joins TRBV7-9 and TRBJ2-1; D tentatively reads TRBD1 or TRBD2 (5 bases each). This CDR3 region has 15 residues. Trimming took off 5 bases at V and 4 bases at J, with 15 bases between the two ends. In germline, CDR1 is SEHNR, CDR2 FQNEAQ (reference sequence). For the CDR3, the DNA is TGTGCCAGCAGCCGGGACCGGGTAGGTTACAATGAGCAGTTCTTC. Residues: CASSRDRVGYNEQFF.

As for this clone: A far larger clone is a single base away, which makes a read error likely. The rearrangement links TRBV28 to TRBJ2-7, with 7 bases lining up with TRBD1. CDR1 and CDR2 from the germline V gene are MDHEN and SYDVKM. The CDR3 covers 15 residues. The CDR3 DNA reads TGTGCCAGCAGTTTAGGACAGGATTATAATTCACCCCTCCACTTC. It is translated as CASSLGQDYNSPLHF.

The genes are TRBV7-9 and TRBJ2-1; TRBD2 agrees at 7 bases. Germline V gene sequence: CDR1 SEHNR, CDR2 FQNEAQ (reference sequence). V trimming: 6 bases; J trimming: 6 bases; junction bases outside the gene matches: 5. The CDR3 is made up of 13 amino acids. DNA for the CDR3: TGTGCCAGCAGTTCTCTAGCGGCCAATGAGCAGTTCTTC. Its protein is CASSSLAANEQFF. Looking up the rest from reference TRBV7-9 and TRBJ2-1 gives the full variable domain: DTGVSQNPRHKITKRGQNVTFRCDPISEHNRLYWYRQTLGQGPEFLTYFQNEAQLEKSRLLSDRFSAERPKGSFSTLEIQRTEQGDSAMYLCASSSLAANEQFFGPGTRLTVL.

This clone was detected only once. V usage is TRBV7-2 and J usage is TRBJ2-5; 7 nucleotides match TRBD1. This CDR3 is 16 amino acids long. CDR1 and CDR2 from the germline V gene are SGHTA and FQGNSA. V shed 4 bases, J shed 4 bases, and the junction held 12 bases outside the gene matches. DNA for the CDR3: TGTGCCAGCAGCTCCACGGGACAGCCTTTGGGAGAGACCCAGTACTTC. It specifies CASSSTGQPLGETQYF.

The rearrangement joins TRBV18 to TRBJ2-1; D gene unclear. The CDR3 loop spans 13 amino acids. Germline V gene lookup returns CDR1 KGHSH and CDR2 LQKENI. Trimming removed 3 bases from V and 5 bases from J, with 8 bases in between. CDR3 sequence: CASSPANNNEQFF. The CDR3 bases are TGTGCCAGCTCACCGGCTAACAACAATGAGCAGTTCTTC.

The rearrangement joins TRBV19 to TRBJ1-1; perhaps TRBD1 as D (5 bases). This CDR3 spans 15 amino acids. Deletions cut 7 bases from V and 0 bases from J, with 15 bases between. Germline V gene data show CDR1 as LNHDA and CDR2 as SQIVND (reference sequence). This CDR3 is CASTGIATLNTEAFF. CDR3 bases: TGTGCCAGTACAGGGATAGCGACTTTGAACACTGAAGCTTTCTTT.

CDR3 protein: CASSGQGTSIQYF. The DNA of the CDR3 is TGTGCCAGCAGTGGCCAGGGTACATCCATTCAGTACTTC. The chain carries TRBV9 and TRBJ2-4; D is perhaps TRBD1 (5 bases). The CDR3 totals 13 residues. Trimming took off 5 bases at V and 9 bases at J, with 15 bases between the two ends. Germline CDR1 and CDR2: SGDLS and YYNGEE. Based on the CDR3 plus reference TRBV9 and TRBJ2-4, the full variable domain is DSGVTQTPKHLITATGQRVTLRCSPRSGDLSVYWYQQSLDQGLQFLIQYYNGEERAKGNILERFSAQQFPDLHSELNLSSLELGDSALYFCASSGQGTSIQYFGAGTRLSVL.

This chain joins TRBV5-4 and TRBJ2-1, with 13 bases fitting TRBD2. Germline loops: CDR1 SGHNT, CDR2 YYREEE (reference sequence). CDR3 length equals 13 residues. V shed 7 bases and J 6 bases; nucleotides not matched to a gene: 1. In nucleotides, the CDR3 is TGTGCCAGCGGGACTAGCGGGGCCAATGAGCAGTTCTTC. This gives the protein CASGTSGANEQFF.

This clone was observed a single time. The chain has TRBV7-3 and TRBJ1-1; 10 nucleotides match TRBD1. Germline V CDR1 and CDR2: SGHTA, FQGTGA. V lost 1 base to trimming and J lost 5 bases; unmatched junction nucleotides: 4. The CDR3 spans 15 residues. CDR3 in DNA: TGTGCCAGCAGCTTAATGGGACAGGGGAGGACTGAAGCTTTCTTT. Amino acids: CASSLMGQGRTEAFF.

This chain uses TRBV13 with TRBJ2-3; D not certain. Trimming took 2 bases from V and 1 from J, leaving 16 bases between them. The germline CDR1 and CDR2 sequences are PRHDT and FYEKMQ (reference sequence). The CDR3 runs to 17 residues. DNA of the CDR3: TGTGCCAGCAGCTTACCTTTAGGCAATCTAGGCACAGATACGCAGTATTTT. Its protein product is CASSLPLGNLGTDTQYF.